This TCR beta chain was identified during a study of blood T cells in healthy people across ages. Study-wide findings and caveats: Naive CD4+ cell counts and diversity both ran higher in long-lived than in aged donors. With donor CMV status unknown, expanded clonotype changes were possibly confounded. Naive T cell percentage strongly correlated with TCR beta diversity.

Comment on this clonotype: Its antigen is still unknown.

V shed 4 bases and J shed 3 bases, with 7 bases lying between them. This CDR3 region has 13 residues. Germline CDR1 reads KGHDR; CDR2 reads SFDVKD. A second PCR of 7 to 11 cycles used a sample-barcoded 5' primer and a J-beta primer mix. Each CDR3 protein is one row after TCRdb ran MiXCR on the 5' RACE reads. The table shows hundreds of thousands of distinct CDR3 sequences, with around 27% occurring only once. In addition, the sample was reused for a study of T cells of mothers and their children. That paper notes: Overlap ran slightly, non-significantly higher for related than unrelated mother-child pairs.

The chain carries TRBV24-1 and TRBJ2-3, with D hard to call. The clonotype comes from a boy between 2 and 10 years old in good health. Sequencing was performed on blood. The CDR3 loop is CATSEPDTDTQYF. Written as DNA, the CDR3 is TGTGCCACCAGTGAGCCAGATACAGATACGCAGTATTTT.